The 21 T cell receptor beta chains below come from one sample, sequenced in a study of blood T cell repertoires in COVID-19. Profiled with immunoSEQ multiplex PCR; TCRdb holds only in-frame clones, not every one. The sample comprises about 280,000 clones, around 90% of which are singletons, and 0.94% rests with the top ten. Sequenced input: peripheral blood. The receptors here all came from a woman aged 40 to 55 who had recovered from COVID-19.

The CDR3 DNA is TGCGCCAGCAGCCAAGATATTGGACAGGGCAGCACTGAAGCTTTCTTT. The encoded protein is CASSQDIGQGSTEAFF. This chain joins TRBV4-1 and TRBJ1-1; TRBD1 matches at 8 bases. Per germline, CDR1 MGHRA and CDR2 YSYEKL. The CDR3 is made up of 16 amino acids. J lost 4 bases, V lost 0 bases, and 7 bases had no gene match.

The chain links TRBV28 to TRBJ2-7; 10 positions match TRBD2. The CDR3 length is 14 residues. Germline assignment: CDR1 MDHEN and CDR2 SYDVKM. The ends lost 2 bases at V and 2 bases at J; junction bases unmatched: 0. As DNA, the CDR3 is TGTGCCAGCAGTTTACTAGCGGGAGCCTACGAGCAGTACTTC. This codes for CASSLLAGAYEQYF.

The chain joins TRBV10-3 to TRBJ1-4; D gene ambiguous. Germline lookup yields CDR1 ENHRY and CDR2 SYGVKD. This CDR3 spans 15 amino acids. Trimming took 4 bases from V and 5 from J, leaving 14 bases between them. The CDR3 reads CAISGAAGLNEKLFF. CDR3 coding DNA: TGTGCCATCAGTGGAGCGGCCGGACTAAATGAAAAACTGTTTTTT.

This clone was recorded once. This chain connects TRBV28 to TRBJ1-2; no definite D call. Germline CDR1 reads MDHEN; CDR2 reads SYDVKM. The CDR3 extends over 10 amino acids. Trimming removed 4 bases from V and 8 bases from J, with 5 bases in between. CDR3 nucleotides: TGTGCCAGCAGTTCCCGGGGCTACACCTTC. Amino acids: CASSSRGYTF.

The V and J genes are TRBV28 and TRBJ1-1; D not certain. This CDR3 comprises 12 residues. Germline CDR1 reads MDHEN; CDR2 reads SYDVKM. The germline V and J ends were trimmed by 2 bases and 3 bases, with 4 bases remaining between them. The CDR3 nucleotides read TGTGCCAGCAGTTTAGAGCACACTGAAGCTTTCTTT. Translation: CASSLEHTEAFF.

This clone has more than one count but fewer than ten. The V gene is TRBV11-2, the J gene TRBJ1-1, with 7 bases fitting TRBD1. Germline lookup yields CDR1 SGHAT and CDR2 FQNNGV. Germline trimming cut 1 base from V and 1 base from J; bases unmatched to any gene: 6. The CDR3 consists of 16 residues. The DNA for the CDR3 is TGTGCCAGCAGCTTAGTTGGGACAGTCACGAACACTGAAGCTTTCTTT. This encodes CASSLVGTVTNTEAFF.

This clone was counted a single time. The chain combines TRBV27 with TRBJ2-2; 8 nucleotides match TRBD1. The germline V gene has CDR1 MNHEY and CDR2 SMNVEV (reference sequence). The CDR3 is made up of 17 amino acids. With V trimmed by 4 bases and J by 0 bases, 7 bases remained unmatched. The CDR3 DNA follows: TGTGCCAGCAGTTCGAAGGGACAGGCCGCGAACACCGGGGAGCTGTTTTTT. Its translation is CASSSKGQAANTGELFF.

This rearrangement joins TRBV5-1 to TRBJ2-6; 7 positions match TRBD1. The J segment lost 1 base and the V segment lost 4 bases, leaving 2 bases of the junction unmatched. CDR1 SGHRS and CDR2 YFSETQ come from the germline V gene. This CDR3 is 15 amino acids long. CDR3 coding DNA: TGCGCCAGCAGCCCGACAGGGTCTGGGGCCAACGTCCTGACTTTC. Its translation is CASSPTGSGANVLTF.

The chain recombines TRBV7-2 with TRBJ1-5; D may be TRBD1 (5 bases). In germline, CDR1 is SGHTA, CDR2 FQGNSA. V was cut by 5 bases and J by 7 bases, with 18 bases left in between. This CDR3 contains 15 residues. CDR3 nucleotides: TGTGCCAGCAGCCCGATGGGAGGGGTCGGGCAGCCCCAGCATTTT. Translating gives CASSPMGGVGQPQHF.

This clone was observed a handful of times. The rearrangement joins TRBV5-5 to TRBJ1-2; D is unclear. Trimming removed 4 bases at V and 0 bases at J, with 7 bases between. CDR1 and CDR2 from the germline V gene are SGHKS and YYEKEE (reference sequence). There are 13 residues in the CDR3. The CDR3 loop reads CASSLPANYGYTF. In nucleotides, the CDR3 is TGTGCCAGCAGCCTCCCCGCTAACTATGGCTACACCTTC. Using reference TRBV5-5 and TRBJ1-2 for the parts outside the CDR3, the full variable domain is DAGVTQSPTHLIKTRGQQVTLRCSPISGHKSVSWYQQVLGQGPQFIFQYYEKEERGRGNFPDRFSARQFPNYSSELNVNALLLGDSALYLCASSLPANYGYTFGSGTRLTVV.

The genes are TRBV19 and TRBJ2-5, with 8 bases lining up with TRBD1. The V segment lost 1 base and the J segment 4 bases; nucleotides outside the gene matches: 5. The length of the CDR3 is 15 residues. Germline CDR1 LNHDA, CDR2 SQIVND (reference sequence). CDR3 protein: CASSIAGQGPETQYF. CDR3 in DNA: TGTGCCAGTAGTATAGCCGGACAGGGCCCAGAGACCCAGTACTTC.

This clone was seen only a few times. J is TRBJ1-2 and V is TRBV6-6; 11 nucleotides agree with TRBD1. CDR1 is MNHNY, CDR2 SVGAGI, per germline (reference sequence). Trimming at V came to 2 bases and at J to 0 bases, leaving 2 bases not matched to a gene. The CDR3 loop spans 16 amino acids. This chain's CDR3 is CASSYGQGASNYGYTF. CDR3 DNA sequence: TGTGCCAGCAGTTACGGACAGGGGGCTTCTAACTATGGCTACACCTTC.

A note on this clone: One end of the junction varies from germline; a read error may be responsible. The sample holds other DNA sequences that translate to the same CDR3. The chain combines TRBV5-1 with TRBJ2-1, with 10 bases fitting TRBD1. Germline V CDR1 and CDR2: SGHRS, YFSETQ. This CDR3 spans 16 amino acids. The CDR3 nucleotides are TGTGCCAGCAGGTACCCTCCGGGACAGGGGACAAATGAGCAGTTCTTC. Residues: CASRYPPGQGTNEQFF.

The V and J genes are TRBV30 and TRBJ2-1; tentative D call: TRBD2 (5 bases). The ends were cut back, 6 bases at V and 14 bases at J, with 14 bases in the middle. The CDR3 spans 10 residues. Germline-derived CDR1 and CDR2 are GTSNPN and SVGIG (reference sequence). This CDR3 reads CACGPDYKFF. In DNA, the CDR3 is TGTGCCTGCGGGCCAGACTACAAGTTCTTC. The entire variable domain, with the rest obtained from reference TRBV30 and TRBJ2-1, is as follows: SQTIHQWPATLVQPVGSPLSLECTVEGTSNPNLYWYRQAAGRGLQLLFYSVGIGQISSEVPQNLSASRPQDRQFILSSKKLLLSDSGFYLCACGPDYKFFGPGTRLTVL.

The chain employs TRBV10-3 and TRBJ2-7, with TRBD1 matching 10 bases. Germline V gives CDR1 ENHRY, CDR2 SYGVKD. This CDR3 contains 13 residues. The V gene end was trimmed by 8 bases and the J gene end by 0 bases; junction bases not matched to a gene: 1. DNA for the CDR3: TGTGCCATCTGGACAGGGGGCTCCTACGAGCAGTACTTC. The encoded protein is CAIWTGGSYEQYF.

This clone was seen just once. This chain joins TRBV19 and TRBJ2-1; D perhaps matches TRBD2 (7 bases). Trimming pared 4 bases from V and 7 bases from J, leaving 14 bases between. Germline V CDR1 and CDR2: LNHDA, SQIVND (reference sequence). The CDR3 has 14 residues. The CDR3 DNA is TGTGCCAGTAGTACTAGCGGAGGGGGGAATGAGCAGTTCTTC. Translation: CASSTSGGGNEQFF.

The V and J genes are TRBV28 and TRBJ2-4, with TRBD1 identical over 7 bases. V lost 4 bases to trimming and J lost 8 bases; unmatched junction nucleotides: 17. Germline V gene lookup returns CDR1 MDHEN and CDR2 SYDVKM. The CDR3 contains 17 residues. CDR3 residues: CASSSPGRGHFRDIQYF. The DNA of the CDR3 is TGTGCCAGCAGTTCCCCGGGTAGGGGGCACTTCCGGGACATTCAGTACTTC. Full variable domain (remainder filled in from reference TRBV28 and TRBJ2-4): DVKVTQSSRYLVKRTGEKVFLECVQDMDHENMFWYRQDPGLGLRLIYFSYDVKMKEKGDIPEGYSVSREKKERFSLILESASTNQTSMYLCASSSPGRGHFRDIQYFGAGTRLSVL.

V is TRBV24-1 and J is TRBJ2-1, with D possibly being TRBD1 (5 bases). Germline V CDR1 and CDR2: KGHDR, SFDVKD. This CDR3 is 13 amino acids long. The germline V and J ends were trimmed by 2 bases and 8 bases, with 9 bases remaining between them. CDR3 sequence (DNA): TGTGCCACCAGTGATTCTACAGGCTATGAGCAGTTCTTC. Its translation is CATSDSTGYEQFF.

The rearrangement joins TRBV18 to TRBJ1-1; possibly TRBD1 for D (6 bases). There are 14 residues in the CDR3. The germline gives CDR1 KGHSH, CDR2 LQKENI. V lost 6 bases to trimming and J lost 2 bases, with 13 bases between them. CDR3 sequence: CASSPRTANTEAFF. The CDR3, as DNA: TGTGCCAGCTCCCCCAGGACAGCTAACACTGAAGCTTTCTTT.

The count of this clone is one. The rearrangement joins TRBV12-3 or TRBV12-4 to TRBJ1-1; 8 nucleotides match TRBD1. The ends lost 6 bases at V and 10 bases at J; junction bases unmatched: 10. The CDR3 sequence is 13 residues long. CDR3 in amino acids: CASSYGQGKGAFF. CDR3 in DNA: TGTGCCAGCAGCTACGGACAGGGAAAGGGAGCTTTCTTT.

The chain uses TRBV4-2 and TRBJ1-2, with 11 bases identical to TRBD1. The CDR3 has 20 residues. Losses at the gene ends were 0 bases for V and 5 bases for J; bases not matched to a gene: 17. CDR1 LGHNA and CDR2 YNFKEQ come from the germline V gene. CDR3 region: CASSQESHRTGGSGTYGYTF. The DNA for the CDR3 is TGTGCCAGCAGCCAAGAATCTCACCGGACAGGGGGCTCTGGCACGTATGGCTACACCTTC.